A single sample is the source of the 12 T cell receptor beta chains below, sequenced in a study of blood T cell repertoires in COVID-19. Using immunoSEQ multiplex PCR, the repertoire was profiled, and TCRdb retains in-frame clones only, with some absent. This sample yields about 210,000 clones, of which 80% to 90% are seen a single time; roughly 7.6% belongs to the top ten. Sequenced input: peripheral blood. The receptors originated from a woman in her fifties or sixties with acute or convalescent COVID-19.

The chain links TRBV6-2 or TRBV6-3 to TRBJ2-7; 13 bases align to TRBD2. The germline CDR1 and CDR2 sequences are MNHEY and SVGEGT. Germline trimming cut 5 bases from V and 5 bases from J; bases unmatched to any gene: 3. This CDR3 spans 14 amino acids. The CDR3 here is CASSGLAGVNEQYF. CDR3 nucleotides: TGTGCCAGCAGTGGACTAGCGGGAGTAAACGAGCAGTACTTC.

This clone was detected a few times. The rearrangement uses TRBV5-1 and TRBJ1-1; a possible D gene is TRBD1 (5 bases). Deletions cut 2 bases from V and 0 bases from J, with 8 bases between. The CDR3 sequence is 14 residues long. The germline V gene has CDR1 SGHRS and CDR2 YFSETQ. DNA of the CDR3: TGCGCCAGCAGCTTTGACAGTTTGAACACTGAAGCTTTCTTT. It is translated as CASSFDSLNTEAFF.

This clone has just a few counts. The chain combines TRBV28 with TRBJ2-7; no clear D gene. V gave up 3 bases and J gave up 4 bases, with 10 bases separating them. Germline CDR1 is MDHEN and CDR2 is SYDVKM. The CDR3 totals 13 residues. This CDR3 reads CASSFGPIYEQYF. CDR3 coding DNA: TGTGCCAGCAGTTTCGGTCCCATTTACGAGCAGTACTTC.

The chain has TRBV7-3 and TRBJ2-3; 10 nucleotides line up with TRBD2. From germline, CDR1 is SGHTA and CDR2 FQGTGA. The CDR3 has 14 amino acids. The V segment lost 6 bases and the J segment 3 bases; nucleotides outside the gene matches: 3. CDR3: CASSVGLATDTQYF. The CDR3 region has the DNA TGTGCCAGCAGTGTGGGACTAGCGACAGATACGCAGTATTTT. Combining the CDR3 with reference TRBV7-3 and TRBJ2-3 gives the whole variable domain GAGVSQTPSNKVTEKGKYVELRCDPISGHTALYWYRQSLGQGPEFLIYFQGTGAADDSGLPNDRFFAVRPEGSVSTLKIQRTERGDSAVYLCASSVGLATDTQYFGPGTRLTVL.

This chain uses TRBV5-6 with TRBJ1-5; D remains unclear. The CDR3 sequence is 15 residues long. Trimming removed 2 bases at V and 3 bases at J, with 12 bases between. Germline lookup yields CDR1 SGHDT and CDR2 YYEEEE. CDR3 DNA sequence: TGTGCCAGCAGCTTTATCGGGGAGATCAATCAGCCCCAGCATTTT. Its protein is CASSFIGEINQPQHF.

This chain's CDR3 is CASSLERPEAFF. The CDR3 region has the DNA TGTGCCAGCAGTTTAGAACGGCCGGAGGCTTTCTTT. V and J are TRBV28 and TRBJ1-1; D gene uncertain. V was trimmed by 2 bases and J by 11 bases, leaving 12 bases between them. The CDR3 covers 12 residues. CDR1 is MDHEN and CDR2 is SYDVKM in the germline V gene.

The rearrangement links TRBV28 to TRBJ1-2; TRBD1 aligns across 9 bases. Germline CDR1 MDHEN, CDR2 SYDVKM. V lost 6 bases, J lost 3 bases, and 5 bases stayed unmatched. This CDR3 is 14 amino acids long. CDR3 sequence: CASRTGTGYYGYTF. The CDR3 bases are TGTGCCAGCAGAACCGGGACAGGGTACTATGGCTACACCTTC.

The genes are TRBV6-4 and TRBJ1-2; TRBD1 is a possible D gene (5 bases). The V gene's germline CDR1 is MRHNA and CDR2 SNTAGT. V gave up 0 bases and J gave up 2 bases, with 13 bases separating them. The CDR3 covers 16 residues. CDR3 region: CASSDSRGTTNYGYTF. The CDR3, as DNA: TGTGCCAGCAGTGACTCGCGGGGCACCACCAACTATGGCTACACCTTC.

The chain combines TRBV10-1 with TRBJ2-1; 10 bases align to TRBD2. V lost 6 bases, J lost 8 bases, and 13 bases stayed unmatched. This CDR3 is 16 amino acids long. Germline CDR1 reads WNHNN; CDR2 reads SYGVQD (reference sequence). The CDR3 is CASSASLLAGKDEQFF. In DNA form, the CDR3 reads TGCGCCAGCAGCGCCAGCCTACTAGCGGGAAAGGATGAGCAGTTCTTC.

This clone was observed once. The chain is built from TRBV6-6 and TRBJ1-6; 8 bases agree with TRBD1. Trimming cost V 4 bases and J 5 bases; bases outside gene matches: 1. The germline CDR1 and CDR2 sequences are MNHNY and SVGAGI (reference sequence). This CDR3 comprises 14 residues. CDR3 bases: TGTGCCAGCAGTTGGGGACAGGATAATTCACCCCTCCACTTT. Translation: CASSWGQDNSPLHF.

This clone was found once. The chain combines TRBV3-1 (or the pseudogene TRBV3-2) with TRBJ1-1; the match to TRBD1 covers 7 bases. This CDR3 is built from 12 residues. From germline, CDR1 is LGHDT and CDR2 YNNKEL (reference sequence). V trimming: 3 bases; J trimming: 10 bases; junction bases outside the gene matches: 5. CDR3 in DNA: TGTGCCAGCAGCCAGAGACAGGGTGCAGCTTTCTTT. It yields the protein CASSQRQGAAFF.

The chain recombines TRBV6-4 with TRBJ2-1, with 15 bases aligning to TRBD2. The ends lost 3 bases at V and 9 bases at J; junction bases unmatched: 6. Looked up from germline, CDR1 is MRHNA and CDR2 is SNTAGT. The CDR3 contains 16 residues. As DNA, the CDR3 is TGTGCCAGCAGTGAATTGGGACTAGCGGGAGGCCCTGAGCAGTTCTTC. It yields the protein CASSELGLAGGPEQFF.